Listed below are T cell receptor beta chains from one sample, sequenced in a study of spatial heterogeneity in lung cancer. TCRdb used MiXCR to reprocess the 5' RACE reads, holding one entry per CDR3 protein. The sample records approximately 90,000 distinct CDR3 sequences, over 8.5% being singletons. Sequencing was performed on PBMCs, taken at surgery. These receptors all come from a male donor with early-stage non-small cell lung cancer. CDR3s leave out the opening cysteine and the closing phenylalanine or tryptophan. Clone size is not always given. Where it is, it says once, few, many or a class for expanded clones.

V gene: TRBV28
clone size: .
CDR3 protein: ASSSPGLGFSDEQY

V gene: TRBV18
clone size: few
CDR3 protein: ASSAGDLRNSYEQY

V gene: TRBV28
clone size: .
CDR3 protein: ASSLALAGYEQY

V gene: TRBV29-1
clone size: .
CDR3 protein: SVLYANTGELF

V gene: TRBV30
clone size: many
CDR3 protein: AWSLLAGGNEQF

V gene: TRBV24-1
clone size: many
CDR3 protein: ATSDSSEVIQETQY

V gene: TRBV4-3
clone size: many
CDR3 protein: ASSQADRGTDTQY

V gene: TRBV4-3
clone size: .
CDR3 protein: ASSQSRGPGNTIY

V gene: TRBV18
clone size: few
CDR3 protein: ASSPPTGGRNEQY

V gene: TRBV19
clone size: many
CDR3 protein: ASSTGTSGSREQF

V gene: TRBV2
clone size: few
CDR3 protein: ASRADRDDGYT

V gene: TRBV28
clone size: .
CDR3 protein: ASSLWQSSYEQY

V gene: TRBV7-9
clone size: many
CDR3 protein: ASSSDTSPQH

V gene: TRBV6-2/TRBV6-3
clone size: .
CDR3 protein: ASSYTGDTQY

V gene: TRBV3-1
clone size: .
CDR3 protein: ASSQTGAPKTQY

V gene: TRBV15
clone size: many
CDR3 protein: ATSEAPEGLAGYTDTQY

V gene: TRBV6-5
clone size: .
CDR3 protein: ASRNTGLNTEAF

V gene: TRBV24-1
clone size: .
CDR3 protein: ATSALGPRGVTDTQY

V gene: TRBV10-3
clone size: .
CDR3 protein: AIGQVSYEQY

V gene: TRBV2
clone size: once
CDR3 protein: ASKEEGEPQH

V gene: TRBV5-1
clone size: many
CDR3 protein: ASSSTSADTQY

V gene: TRBV3-1
clone size: many
CDR3 protein: ASSPDGTGYSPLH

V gene: TRBV11-2
clone size: once
CDR3 protein: ASSLVGVTDEQF

V gene: TRBV6-1
clone size: many
CDR3 protein: ASSERRGSGTDTQY

V gene: TRBV5-1
clone size: many
CDR3 protein: ASSLMGGDTEAF

V gene: TRBV20-1
clone size: .
CDR3 protein: SASSRAPGPQF

V gene: TRBV4-2
clone size: .
CDR3 protein: ASSPGLADYEQY

V gene: TRBV10-1
clone size: many
CDR3 protein: ASRYRAPIAKNIQY

V gene: TRBV18
clone size: many
CDR3 protein: ASSLGQGGRYNEQF

V gene: TRBV6-6
clone size: many
CDR3 protein: ASSSEGEATNEKLF

V gene: TRBV20-1
clone size: .
CDR3 protein: SAREGINIQY

V gene: TRBV29-1
clone size: many
CDR3 protein: SVDGENYGYT

V gene: TRBV5-4
clone size: many
CDR3 protein: ASSFSGDYNEQF

V gene: TRBV3-1
clone size: .
CDR3 protein: ASSQGPRNSPLH

V gene: TRBV20-1
clone size: many
CDR3 protein: SARDEGLAGGWSYEQY

V gene: TRBV9
clone size: few
CDR3 protein: ASSVDGTAYNEQF

V gene: TRBV11-1
clone size: medium-sized
CDR3 protein: ASRLGGDSAYNEQF

V gene: TRBV11-2
clone size: many
CDR3 protein: ASVRGRGTGELF

V gene: TRBV9
clone size: many
CDR3 protein: ASSVERGSVLT

V gene: TRBV6-2/TRBV6-3
clone size: many
CDR3 protein: ASGRISRSNYGYT

V gene: TRBV28
clone size: medium-sized
CDR3 protein: ASSPTGTGSDEAF

V gene: TRBV10-3
clone size: many
CDR3 protein: AISERGPDTQY

V gene: TRBV7-3
clone size: many
CDR3 protein: ASSWRGPGTEAF

V gene: TRBV6-6
clone size: .
CDR3 protein: ASSYGTANYGYT

V gene: TRBV20-1
clone size: .
CDR3 protein: TGTVGTEAF

V gene: TRBV24-1
clone size: .
CDR3 protein: ATSGPTGELF

V gene: TRBV29-1
clone size: .
CDR3 protein: SGRLAGAGEQY

V gene: TRBV7-2
clone size: many
CDR3 protein: ASRGGALGDTQY

V gene: TRBV28
clone size: many
CDR3 protein: ASTTQRTGPQH